Listed below are T cell receptor beta chains from one sample, sequenced in a study of technical replicates of blood from several donors. The table came from immunoSEQ multiplex PCR; TCRdb's copy has only in-frame clones and leaves some out. The sample holds about 60,000 clones; about 92% are singletons and the top ten take about 4.5%. The material sequenced was PBMCs. All receptors derive from a human donor in good health. Some clones in this sample may be carry-over from other donors' samples. The CDR3 runs from the conserved cysteine through the conserved F or W. D genes are given only for firm matches. Rows give clone size only sometimes, using once, few, many, or a class for an expanded clone.

abundance: NA
j_gene: TRBJ2-4
v_gene: TRBV7-2
d_gene: NA
CDR3nt: TGTGCCAGCAGCTTGGATGTGGGGCAGGGGGGCATTCAGTACTTC
CDR3aa: CASSLDVGQGGIQYF

abundance: NA
j_gene: TRBJ2-5
v_gene: TRBV27
d_gene: TRBD2
CDR3nt: TGTGCCAGCAGCCGAGGACTAGCCTCTGAGACCCAGTACTTC
CDR3aa: CASSRGLASETQYF

abundance: once
j_gene: TRBJ2-5
v_gene: TRBV2
d_gene: TRBD2
CDR3nt: TGTGCCAGCTCACTTCGAAGGACTAGCGGACAAGAGACCCAGTACTTC
CDR3aa: CASSLRRTSGQETQYF

abundance: once
j_gene: TRBJ2-1
v_gene: TRBV14
d_gene: TRBD2
CDR3nt: TGTGCCAGCAGCCATCATAGCGGGGGGGCCAATGAGCAGTTCTTC
CDR3aa: CASSHHSGGANEQFF

abundance: NA
j_gene: TRBJ2-7
v_gene: TRBV13
d_gene: TRBD2
CDR3nt: TGTGCCAGCAGCCCAGGACTAGCGGGAGGGCCGAGGGAGCAGTACTTC
CDR3aa: CASSPGLAGGPREQYF

abundance: NA
j_gene: TRBJ1-2
v_gene: TRBV2
d_gene: TRBD1
CDR3nt: TGTGCCAGCAGAGGACAGGGGAGCTATGGCTACACCTTC
CDR3aa: CASRGQGSYGYTF

abundance: few
j_gene: TRBJ2-4
v_gene: TRBV7-2
d_gene: TRBD1
CDR3nt: TGTGCCAGCAGCTCGACAGGGGGCCCCAACATTCAGTACTTC
CDR3aa: CASSSTGGPNIQYF

abundance: NA
j_gene: TRBJ2-7
v_gene: TRBV4-3
d_gene: TRBD1
CDR3nt: TGCGCCAGCAGCCTCACCAGGGACAGCTACGAGCAGTACTTC
CDR3aa: CASSLTRDSYEQYF

abundance: NA
j_gene: TRBJ2-2
v_gene: TRBV5-1
d_gene: NA
CDR3nt: TGCGCCAGCAGCTTGGCTCCAGAATCCACCGGGGAGCTGTTTTTT
CDR3aa: CASSLAPESTGELFF

abundance: NA
j_gene: TRBJ1-5
v_gene: TRBV27
d_gene: TRBD1
CDR3nt: TGTGCCAGCAGTCCCTCGACAGGGGTTCAGCCCCAGCATTTT
CDR3aa: CASSPSTGVQPQHF

abundance: NA
j_gene: TRBJ2-3
v_gene: TRBV13
d_gene: TRBD2
CDR3nt: TGTGCCAGCGGAGCGGGAACCACAGATACGCAGTATTTT
CDR3aa: CASGAGTTDTQYF

abundance: NA
j_gene: TRBJ2-1
v_gene: TRBV5-1
d_gene: NA
CDR3nt: TGCGCCAGCAGCTTAACCCGCGGCTACAATGAGCAGTTCTTC
CDR3aa: CASSLTRGYNEQFF

abundance: NA
j_gene: TRBJ2-3
v_gene: TRBV2
d_gene: TRBD1
CDR3nt: TGTGCCAGCATGGGACAGGGGGCCGCAGATACGCAGTATTTT
CDR3aa: CASMGQGAADTQYF

abundance: NA
j_gene: TRBJ2-5
v_gene: TRBV18
d_gene: NA
CDR3nt: TGTGCCAGCTCACCACAGCATGGAGGACAAGAGACCCAGTACTTC
CDR3aa: CASSPQHGGQETQYF

abundance: NA
j_gene: TRBJ2-1
v_gene: TRBV5-1
d_gene: TRBD2
CDR3nt: TGCGCCAGCAGCCTGCCGGGAGGGCTTCACAATGAGCAGTTCTTC
CDR3aa: CASSLPGGLHNEQFF

abundance: NA
j_gene: TRBJ1-1
v_gene: TRBV19
d_gene: TRBD1
CDR3nt: TGTGCCAGTAGTATAAGGAGGGGGCGGTGGAGCCTGGGCACTGAAGCTTTCTTT
CDR3aa: CASSIRRGRWSLGTEAFF

abundance: NA
j_gene: TRBJ2-7
v_gene: TRBV5-1
d_gene: TRBD2
CDR3nt: TGCGCCAGCAGCTTGGTGGCCGGGAGGGGGTACGAGCAGTACTTC
CDR3aa: CASSLVAGRGYEQYF

abundance: NA
j_gene: TRBJ2-7
v_gene: TRBV30
d_gene: NA
CDR3nt: TGTGCCTGGAGTGTAGGGCAGTGGCGGGGATCCTACGAGCAGTACTTC
CDR3aa: CAWSVGQWRGSYEQYF